This TCR beta chain is drawn from a study of blood T cell repertoires in COVID-19. In the study overall: From T cells, B-cell-depleted T cells, or PBMCs came the material, which was cDNA or gDNA.

The table came from immunoSEQ multiplex PCR; TCRdb's copy has only in-frame clones and leaves some out. The repertoire holds 300,000 or so clones, with roughly 90% as singletons. All enrollees were roughly 18 to 95 years old and from about 24 US areas. Participants had their cohort set by participant-reported clinical history. CDR3 length: 15 residues. The V and J ends lost 0 bases and 3 bases, in that order; junction bases with no gene match: 3. From germline, CDR1 is SGHVS and CDR2 FQNEAQ. Source material: PBMCs or T cells enriched from blood (not recorded which). This sequence joins TRBV7-8 and TRBJ2-7, with 9 bases identical to TRBD1. This TCR was sampled from a woman aged 45-59 years who had been exposed to COVID-19. The CDR3 DNA is TGTGCCAGCAGCTTAGCCGGGACAGGGAACTACGAGCAGTACTTC. It is translated as CASSLAGTGNYEQYF.